Below are 17 T cell receptor beta chains sequenced from a single sample in a study of CDR3 diversity in severe acne. TCRdb re-analysed the PCR reads in MiXCR, keeping a single row per CDR3 protein. The repertoire includes fewer than 100,000 distinct CDR3 sequences, under 60% of them detected once, and about 13% sits in the top ten. The sequenced material came from blood. Source of these receptors: a male donor in good health, without acne.

The V and J genes are TRBV7-9 and TRBJ1-5, with D uncertain. Trimming cost V 3 bases and J 5 bases, with 11 bases left between them. This CDR3 has 14 residues. Germline CDR1 SEHNR, CDR2 FQNEAQ (reference sequence). The CDR3 reads CASSFRHSYQPQHF. The CDR3, as DNA: TGTGCCAGCAGCTTTAGACATTCCTATCAGCCCCAGCATTTT.

CDR3 protein: CASSWGQLETQYF. CDR3 sequence (DNA): TGTGCCAGCAGCTGGGGACAGCTCGAGACCCAGTACTTC. The V and J genes are TRBV7-2 and TRBJ2-5; 7 positions agree with TRBD1. The V segment lost 4 bases and the J segment 5 bases; nucleotides outside the gene matches: 4. Looked up from germline, CDR1 is SGHTA and CDR2 is FQGNSA. CDR3 length equals 13 residues.

The gene calls are TRBV7-9 and TRBJ2-7, with 8 positions matching TRBD2. The J call is uncertain, as TRBJ2-1 better fits the DNA end. This CDR3 region has 15 residues. The germline V gene has CDR1 SEHNR and CDR2 FQNEAQ (reference sequence). CDR3: CASSPLAAREIEQFF. The CDR3 DNA reads TGTGCCAGCAGTCCACTAGCGGCTAGAGAGATTGAGCAGTTCTTC.

This sequence joins TRBV20-1 and TRBJ1-3, with D perhaps matching TRBD1 (5 bases). Germline values: CDR1 DFQATT, CDR2 SNEGSKA (reference sequence). V lost 3 bases and J lost 4, with 16 bases in between. The CDR3 loop spans 15 amino acids. CDR3 sequence: CSARPRRGSGNTIYF. CDR3 sequence (DNA): TGCAGTGCTAGGCCCAGGAGGGGTTCCGGAAACACCATATATTTT.

The rearrangement links TRBV11-3 to TRBJ2-7; 10 positions match TRBD2. CDR1 and CDR2 (germline): SGHNT, YENEEA. The V segment lost 6 bases and the J segment 0 bases; nucleotides outside the gene matches: 8. The length of the CDR3 is 16 residues. CDR3 bases: TGTGCCAGCAGTCCTTTAGCGGGAGGTAGCTCCTACGAGCAGTACTTC. Protein product: CASSPLAGGSSYEQYF.

This chain uses TRBV11-3 with TRBJ1-3; D remains unclear. Trimming left V 3 bases short and J 2 bases short, with 5 bases between. Germline V gives CDR1 SGHNT, CDR2 YENEEA. The CDR3 is 13 residues long. As DNA, the CDR3 is TGTGCCAGCAGCTTGGACGCTGGAAACACCATATATTTT. It yields the protein CASSLDAGNTIYF.

This clonotype appeared many times. This sequence joins TRBV10-3 and TRBJ2-5, with D tentatively TRBD1 or TRBD2 (5 bases each). Trimming shortened V by 0 bases and J by 0 bases, and 11 bases separated the two germline ends. Germline V gene lookup returns CDR1 ENHRY and CDR2 SYGVKD. CDR3 length equals 16 residues. CDR3 loop: CAISESLGDHQETQYF. The CDR3 DNA sequence: TGTGCCATCAGTGAGTCTTTGGGGGACCACCAAGAGACCCAGTACTTC.

The chain joins TRBV7-6 to TRBJ2-1, with 8 bases matching TRBD2. The V and J ends lost 5 bases and 1 base, in that order; junction bases with no gene match: 10. The CDR3 spans 17 residues. Germline CDR1 reads SGHVS; CDR2 reads FNYEAQ. The CDR3, as DNA: TGTGCCAGCAGCCCGGGGGGGACCCGGGGGTCCTACAATGAGCAGTTCTTC. It specifies CASSPGGTRGSYNEQFF.

For this clonotype: The germline gene is not matched at one end of the junction; a read error may be the cause. The chain links TRBV7-3 to TRBJ1-2; 9 bases agree with TRBD1. CDR1 and CDR2 from the germline V gene are SGHTA and FQGTGA. This CDR3 has 15 amino acids. In DNA, the CDR3 is TGCGCCAGCAGCCGACGCGGGACAGGGTCTCGGGGCTACACCTTC. Translated, it gives CASSRRGTGSRGYTF.

The J gene is TRBJ1-2, the V gene TRBV5-1; tentative D call: TRBD1 (5 bases). This CDR3 is 14 amino acids long. V was cut by 5 bases and J by 7 bases, with 18 bases left in between. CDR1 SGHRS and CDR2 YFSETQ come from the germline V gene. DNA of the CDR3: TGCGCCAGCAGTGAAGGGCAGGGACGGACTGGCTACACCTTC. It specifies CASSEGQGRTGYTF.

This clonotype was seen more than once but under ten times. The CDR3 DNA reads TGCGCCAGCAGCCGACAACCAAGCGACAGGGGAGCTTTCTTT. Translating gives CASSRQPSDRGAFF. J is TRBJ1-1 and V is TRBV4-1; 8 positions match TRBD1. Germline values: CDR1 MGHRA, CDR2 YSYEKL. With V trimmed by 4 bases and J by 10 bases, 11 bases remained unmatched. The CDR3 runs to 14 residues.

This clonotype was seen a few times. A much larger clone differs by one base, so this may be a read error. This chain connects TRBV19 to TRBJ1-4; D gene unclear. The CDR3 loop spans 13 amino acids. Germline V lookup: CDR1 LNHDA, CDR2 SQIVND (reference sequence). This CDR3 is CASSWADGEKPFF. CDR3 in DNA: TGTGCCAGTAGTTGGGCAGACGGCGAAAAACCGTTTTTT. Supplemented by reference TRBV19 and TRBJ1-4, the full variable domain reads DGGITQSPKYLFRKEGQNVTLSCEQNLNHDAMYWYRQDPGQGLRLIYYSQIVNDFQKGDIAEGYSVSREKKESFPLTVTSAQKNPTAFYLCASSWADGEKPFFGSGTQLSVL.

The gene calls are TRBV5-1 and TRBJ2-7, with 9 bases lining up with TRBD2. The ends lost 0 bases at V and 2 bases at J; junction bases unmatched: 6. The CDR3 length is 16 residues. The germline V gene encodes CDR1 SGHRS and CDR2 YFSETQ. The CDR3 is CASSLGFSSGTYEQYF. The CDR3 bases are TGCGCCAGCAGCTTGGGATTCTCTAGCGGGACCTACGAGCAGTACTTC.

The table lists this clonotype with many counts. This chain's CDR3 is CASSSLPGLAGKHENTGELFF. The CDR3 DNA follows: TGCGCCAGCAGCTCTCTCCCGGGACTAGCGGGGAAACACGAAAACACCGGGGAGCTGTTTTTT. The genes are TRBV5-1 and TRBJ2-2; 13 bases line up with TRBD2. This CDR3 is built from 21 residues. Germline values: CDR1 SGHRS, CDR2 YFSETQ. After removal of 3 bases from V and 2 bases from J, the junction contained 16 bases not matched to a gene.

The V call is TRBV7-9, the J call TRBJ2-7, with a possible D match to TRBD2 (6 bases). CDR3 length: 14 residues. The V and J ends lost 0 bases and 2 bases respectively, with 8 bases between them. In germline, CDR1 is SEHNR, CDR2 FQNEAQ (reference sequence). CDR3 nucleotides: TGTGCCAGCAGCTTAGCGGGAGGCACCTACGAGCAGTACTTC. The encoded protein is CASSLAGGTYEQYF.

This clonotype was found a few times. V gene TRBV4-1 combines with J gene TRBJ1-2; no clear D gene. The germline V and J ends were trimmed by 1 base and 5 bases, with 11 bases remaining between them. From germline, CDR1 is MGHRA and CDR2 YSYEKL. This CDR3 is 14 amino acids long. The CDR3: CASSQAAAGYGYTF. The CDR3 DNA is TGCGCCAGCAGCCAAGCGGCGGCAGGATATGGCTACACCTTC.

Worth noting for this clonotype: One end of the junction is discordant with germline, which a read error may explain. This rearrangement joins TRBV12-3 or TRBV12-4 to TRBJ1-6; D possibly corresponds to TRBD1 (5 bases). This CDR3 has 14 residues. CDR3 residues: CASSLAGENSPLHF. Written as DNA, the CDR3 is TGTGCCAGCAGCTTAGCGGGGGAGAATTCACCCCTCCACTTT.